The 5 T cell receptor beta chains below were found in one sample sequenced in a study of T cells in Graves' hyperthyroidism and ophthalmopathy. RNA transcripts served as the template for amplifying TCR beta CDR3 regions. An initial round of RT-PCR targeting the TCR CDR3 relied on the HTBI primer set. TCRdb re-derived calls from the multiplex PCR reads in MiXCR, one entry per CDR3 protein. The sample yields under 350,000 distinct CDR3 sequences, less than 30% seen once. Sequencing was done on a sample of blood. These receptors were collected from a man aged 40-49 years with Graves' hyperthyroidism that later progressed to Graves' ophthalmopathy.

V is TRBV12-3 or TRBV12-4 and J is TRBJ2-2; D may be TRBD1 (6 bases). This CDR3 comprises 15 residues. The V end was cut by 1 base, the J end by 6 bases, with 12 bases between. CDR3 amino acids: CASSLGGRGAGELFF. CDR3 coding DNA: TGTGCCAGCAGTTTAGGAGGCAGGGGTGCCGGGGAGCTGTTTTTT.

The chain uses TRBV28 and TRBJ2-7; no definite D call. Germline CDR1 reads MDHEN; CDR2 reads SYDVKM. The CDR3 covers 13 residues. V gave up 0 bases and J gave up 5 bases, with 8 bases separating them. The CDR3: CASSLWGTNEQYF. Here the CDR3 DNA reads TGTGCCAGCAGTTTATGGGGAACGAACGAGCAGTACTTC.

Many counts were recorded for this clonotype. The chain couples TRBV6-4 to TRBJ2-2, with a possible D match to TRBD1 (6 bases). There are 14 residues in the CDR3. Trimming pared 4 bases from V and 7 bases from J, leaving 13 bases between. Germline loops: CDR1 MRHNA, CDR2 SNTAGT. This CDR3 is CASSVSQGIGELFF. In DNA form, the CDR3 reads TGTGCCAGCAGTGTGTCACAGGGAATCGGGGAGCTGTTTTTT.

The table lists this clonotype with many counts. This chain connects TRBV24-1 to TRBJ2-2; TRBD2 matches 7 bases. In germline, CDR1 is KGHDR, CDR2 SFDVKD. Losses at the gene ends were 1 base for V and 4 bases for J; bases not matched to a gene: 11. The CDR3 length is 18 residues. The chain's CDR3 is CATSDFTKGGRFTGELFF. The CDR3 nucleotides read TGTGCCACCAGTGATTTCACAAAGGGCGGGAGATTCACCGGGGAGCTGTTTTTT.

Note on this clonotype: An end of the junction differs from the germline gene, which may be a read error. The gene calls are TRBV6-4 and TRBJ2-6; a possible D gene is TRBD1 (6 bases). Germline V gives CDR1 MRHNA, CDR2 SNTAGT. The CDR3 sequence is 18 residues long. The chain's CDR3 is CAISDPDSVTSGANVLTF. Here the CDR3 DNA reads TGTGCCATCAGTGACCCGGACAGCGTCACCTCTGGGGCCAACGTCCTGACTTTC.